The rows below give T cell receptor beta chains drawn from one sample of a study of CD4 T cells in relation to SARS-CoV-2 and coronaviruses. No antigen has been assigned to these receptors. Clones were read by immunoSEQ multiplex PCR, and TCRdb kept only the in-frame ones, dropping some. The data contain some 21,000 clones, over 70% of them seen just once; the ten biggest clones take up about 15%. The sample taken for sequencing was CD4+ T cells from PBMCs, cultured in vitro. These receptors were collected from a human donor in good health. Both conserved end residues are part of each CDR3. A D gene is named only where the DNA matches it firmly. The listing skips clone size in some rows; elsewhere it reads once, few, many or a size class.

TRBV28	TRBJ2-1	-	TRBD2	16	CASSLSVAGAYNEQFF	TGTGCCAGCAGTTTATCCGTAGCGGGAGCTTACAATGAGCAGTTCTTC
TRBV6-5	TRBJ2-7	-	-	12	CASKTDTVEQYF	TGTGCCAGCAAAACAGACACGGTCGAGCAGTACTTC
TRBV27	TRBJ1-1	-	-	14	CASSFGPLNTEAFF	TGTGCCAGCAGTTTTGGACCATTGAACACTGAAGCTTTCTTT
TRBV20-1	TRBJ1-2	-	-	11	CSVGNGDGYTF	TGCAGTGTCGGGAACGGGGATGGCTACACCTTC
TRBV5-1	TRBJ2-1	-	TRBD2	14	CASSLGREGNEQFF	TGCGCCAGCAGCTTGGGGCGGGAGGGTAATGAGCAGTTCTTC
TRBV2	TRBJ1-4	-	-	14	CASRLDGTNEKLFF	TGTGCCAGCCGATTGGACGGTACTAATGAAAAACTGTTTTTT
TRBV11-2	TRBJ1-2	-	-	11	CASSLQEGYTF	TGTGCCAGCAGCTTACAGGAGGGCTACACCTTC
TRBV30	TRBJ2-6	-	-	17	CAWSPSFGLSGANVLTF	TGTGCCTGGAGTCCCTCGTTTGGGCTCTCTGGGGCCAACGTCCTGACTTTC
TRBV6-5	TRBJ1-3	-	-	15	CASSYQGFSGNTIYF	TGTGCCAGCAGTTATCAAGGATTCTCTGGAAACACCATATATTTT
TRBV28	TRBJ1-2	once	-	13	CLSQGQDGYGYTF	TGCCTTTCCCAGGGGCAAGACGGCTATGGCTACACCTTC
TRBV5-6	TRBJ2-2	-	-	12	CASSLGSGELFF	TGTGCCAGCAGCTTGGGATCCGGGGAGCTGTTTTTT
TRBV24-1	TRBJ2-2	-	-	15	CATSDVGGGTGELFF	TGTGCCACCAGTGACGTCGGGGGTGGAACCGGGGAGCTGTTTTTT
TRBV11-2	TRBJ1-1	-	-	14	CASSPRWGTTEAFF	TGTGCCAGCAGCCCCCGGTGGGGGACAACTGAAGCTTTCTTT
TRBV18	TRBJ1-1	-	-	13	CASSPEVGTEAFF	TGTGCCAGCTCACCGGAGGTGGGGACTGAAGCTTTCTTT
TRBV7-9	TRBJ1-1	once	-	19	CASSFTTPLGGRLNTEAFF	TGTGCCAGCAGCTTTACAACTCCTTTGGGTGGCAGGCTGAACACTGAAGCTTTCTTT
TRBV5-1	TRBJ2-1	-	TRBD2	16	CASSLAGSGRVNEQFF	TGCGCCAGCAGCTTGGCAGGTAGCGGGAGGGTGAATGAGCAGTTCTTC
TRBV10-3	TRBJ1-3	-	-	15	CAISGGANSGNTIYF	TGTGCCATCAGCGGGGGGGCGAACTCTGGAAACACCATATATTTT
TRBV2	TRBJ2-1	-	TRBD2	15	CASRGLAGSYNEQFF	TGTGCCAGCCGCGGCCTAGCGGGCTCCTACAATGAGCAGTTCTTC
TRBV3-1/TRBV3-2	TRBJ2-5	-	-	12	CASSPRGETQYF	TGTGCCAGCAGCCCTCGAGGGGAGACCCAGTACTTC
TRBV5-6	TRBJ1-2	-	-	14	CASSLAGAPGGYTF	TGTGCCAGCAGCTTGGCCGGGGCCCCAGGTGGCTACACCTTC
TRBV11-2	TRBJ1-1	-	TRBD1	16	CASSRYTGALNTEAFF	TGTGCCAGCAGCCGTTATACAGGGGCTCTGAACACTGAAGCTTTCTTT
TRBV7-2	TRBJ2-7	once	TRBD2	15	CASSSLAGGFYEQYF	TGTGCCAGCAGCTCTCTTGCGGGAGGGTTCTACGAGCAGTACTTC
TRBV6-5	TRBJ1-1	-	-	12	CASLPTSLGAFF	TGTGCCAGCCTACCTACGAGCCTCGGAGCTTTCTTT
TRBV5-1	TRBJ2-7	few	-	14	CASSLATAAYEQYF	TGCGCCAGCAGCTTGGCCACCGCGGCCTACGAGCAGTACTTC
TRBV12-3/TRBV12-4	TRBJ2-3	-	-	13	CASSRTERATQYF	TGTGCCAGCAGTCGGACTGAAAGGGCTACGCAGTATTTT
TRBV29-1	TRBJ1-2	few	-	10	CSVDQNGYTF	TGCAGCGTTGATCAGAATGGCTACACCTTC
TRBV4-1	TRBJ2-4	-	-	16	CASSQGTIGAKNIQYF	TGCGCCAGCAGCCAAGGGACGATTGGCGCCAAAAACATTCAGTACTTC
TRBV30	TRBJ1-2	-	-	13	CAWSPLQGNGYTF	TGTGCCTGGAGTCCTCTCCAGGGGAATGGCTACACCTTC
TRBV6-6	TRBJ2-7	-	TRBD1	14	CASSAGQGAYEQYF	TGTGCCAGCAGTGCGGGACAGGGGGCTTACGAGCAGTACTTC
TRBV5-1	TRBJ1-1	-	-	12	CASSPDEGNGFF	TGCGCCAGCAGCCCCGACGAGGGGAATGGGTTCTTT
TRBV15	TRBJ2-7	-	-	15	CATSRGGTASYEQYF	TGTGCCACCAGCAGGGGGGGAACAGCGTCCTACGAGCAGTACTTC
TRBV27	TRBJ2-7	-	TRBD2	15	CASSLSRTSGYEQYF	TGTGCCAGCAGTTTATCGCGGACTAGCGGCTACGAGCAGTACTTC
TRBV28	TRBJ2-7	-	-	14	CASSSTGSSYEQYF	TGTGCCAGCAGTTCCACAGGGAGCTCCTACGAGCAGTACTTC